This TCR beta chain was captured in a study of shared clonotypes between healthy human individuals. Produced via immunoSEQ multiplex PCR; TCRdb's table is partial and in-frame only. The sample includes about 1.5 million clones, about 98% of them seen just once. Sequenced sample: naive CD4+ T cells sorted from blood. Subset meaning: CD45RA+ positively selected. The receptor was isolated from a man aged 30-40 years in good health.

The CDR3 DNA is TGCGCCAGCAGCGCGAGGACAGGGTCCAACACCGGGGAGCTGTTTTTT. This sequence encodes CASSARTGSNTGELFF. This chain joins TRBV5-1 and TRBJ2-2, with 8 bases identical to TRBD1. The germline V gene encodes CDR1 SGHRS and CDR2 YFSETQ. The junction had 7 bases not matched to a gene; V was cut back by 4 bases and J by 2 bases. This CDR3 spans 16 amino acids.